This is a list of T cell receptor beta chains from one sample in a study of cytomegalovirus exposure and HLA in healthy donors. TCRdb's copy holds only in-frame clones and misses some; the assay was immunoSEQ multiplex PCR. The sample lists around 170,000 clones; more than 60% were seen once. Sequencing used PBMCs. The receptor source for this set is a middle-aged woman in good health and CMV-seropositive. Each CDR3 is given with its conserved first and last residue. Each record gives: J gene, V gene, clone size, D gene, CDR3 protein, CDR3 DNA. The D gene is left open where the match is weak. Size values are once, few and many counts, or a class for expanded clones, and some rows have none.

>TRBJ2-7|TRBV5-1|.|TRBD1
CASSFRTGLSYEQYF
TGCGCCAGCAGCTTTCGGACAGGGCTCTCCTACGAGCAGTACTTC
>TRBJ1-6|TRBV7-8|.|TRBD1
CASSELTGTHSPLHF
TGTGCCAGCAGCGAACTGACAGGGACGCATTCACCCCTCCACTTT
>TRBJ2-6|TRBV7-9|once|.
CASSATGALSGANVLTF
TGTGCCAGCAGCGCGACTGGAGCTTTATCTGGGGCCAACGTCCTGACTTTC
>TRBJ2-4|TRBV5-8|few|TRBD1
CASSLSPGGEDSQYF
TGTGCCAGCAGCTTGAGTCCAGGGGGCGAGGACAGTCAGTACTTC
>TRBJ1-5|TRBV2|.|.
CASSEDRARGNQPQHF
TGTGCCAGCAGTGAAGACAGGGCGAGGGGCAATCAGCCCCAGCATTTT
>TRBJ2-1|TRBV4-1|.|TRBD2
CASSQTGSGGRYNEQFF
TGCGCCAGCAGCCAAACCGGTAGCGGGGGCCGGTACAATGAGCAGTTCTTC
>TRBJ2-7|TRBV5-5|.|.
CASSFGQGRGGLVQLREQYF
TGTGCCAGCAGCTTCGGACAGGGTCGCGGGGGCCTTGTTCAGCTACGGGAGCAGTACTTC
>TRBJ1-2|TRBV2|.|.
CASTLRQNYGYTF
TGTGCCAGCACCCTAAGACAGAACTATGGCTACACCTTC
>TRBJ2-7|TRBV6-1|.|TRBD1
CASTGTGVPEQYF
TGTGCCAGCACCGGGACAGGAGTCCCCGAGCAGTACTTC
>TRBJ2-7|TRBV5-4|.|.
CASSPQSAKAGYEQYF
TGTGCCAGCAGCCCTCAGTCAGCGAAGGCGGGCTACGAGCAGTACTTC
>TRBJ1-3|TRBV7-6|many|.
CASSSLQGPGNTIYF
TGTGCCAGCAGCTCACTACAGGGACCTGGAAACACCATATATTTT
>TRBJ1-2|TRBV25-1|.|.
CASRPSGWAYGYTF
TGTGCCAGCAGACCTTCAGGATGGGCCTATGGCTACACCTTC
>TRBJ2-5|TRBV11-3|.|.
CASSPAGRETQYF
TGTGCCAGCAGCCCCGCGGGGAGAGAGACCCAGTACTTC
>TRBJ1-2|TRBV5-1|.|.
CASSLTGSDGYTF
TGCGCCAGCAGCTTGACAGGGTCGGATGGCTACACCTTC
>TRBJ1-3|TRBV7-9|.|TRBD1
CASSHDRGAGNTIYF
TGTGCCAGCAGTCACGACAGGGGAGCTGGAAACACCATATATTTT
>TRBJ1-2|TRBV5-1|.|.
CASSSGGSGYTF
TGCGCCAGCAGCTCGGGGGGGAGCGGCTACACCTTC
>TRBJ1-1|TRBV6-1|few|.
CATLPMANTEAFF
TGTGCCACTCTCCCGATGGCCAACACTGAAGCTTTCTTT
>TRBJ2-3|TRBV5-1|.|TRBD2
CASSPLAGLADTQYF
TGCGCCAGCAGCCCCCTAGCGGGGCTAGCAGATACGCAGTATTTT
>TRBJ2-7|TRBV15|.|.
CATSREQLYEQYF
TGTGCCACCAGCAGAGAACAGCTCTACGAGCAGTACTTC
>TRBJ1-4|TRBV18|.|TRBD1
CASKDRVGGKLFF
TGTGCCAGCAAAGACAGGGTCGGCGGAAAACTGTTTTTT
>TRBJ1-1|TRBV5-1|.|TRBD1
CASSRTGLNTEAFF
TGCGCCAGCAGCAGGACAGGGTTGAACACTGAAGCTTTCTTT
>TRBJ1-5|TRBV6-1|.|TRBD1
CASSEGTGARGQPQHF
TGTGCCAGCAGTGAAGGCACAGGGGCTCGGGGGCAGCCCCAGCATTTT
>TRBJ2-7|TRBV30|.|.
CAWRGGYEQYF
TGTGCCTGGAGGGGGGGCTACGAGCAGTACTTC
>TRBJ2-6|TRBV18|.|.
CASSHYGANVLTF
TGTGCCAGCTCCCACTACGGGGCCAACGTCCTGACTTTC
>TRBJ2-3|TRBV7-2|.|.
CASSLRPRTTDTQYF
TGTGCCAGCAGCTTACGTCCTCGAACAACAGATACGCAGTATTTT
>TRBJ2-1|TRBV5-4|.|TRBD2
CASSPGIAGYNEQFF
TGTGCCAGCAGCCCCGGGATAGCGGGGTACAATGAGCAGTTCTTC
>TRBJ2-1|TRBV28|.|.
CASSGDRRPYNEQFF
TGTGCCAGCAGCGGAGACAGGAGACCCTACAATGAGCAGTTCTTC
>TRBJ2-3|TRBV18|.|.
CASSPITDTQYF
TGTGCCAGCTCACCCATCACAGATACGCAGTATTTT
>TRBJ1-1|TRBV28|.|.
CATKTVNTEAFF
TGTGCCACCAAGACAGTGAACACTGAAGCTTTCTTT
>TRBJ1-1|TRBV25-1|.|.
CASSEFGRGTEAFF
TGTGCCAGCAGTGAATTTGGCCGGGGCACTGAAGCTTTCTTT
>TRBJ2-3|TRBV7-9|.|.
CASSRSLGAGAPFTQYF
TGTGCCAGCAGCAGAAGTCTTGGCGCGGGGGCGCCGTTTACGCAGTATTTT
>TRBJ2-1|TRBV5-4|.|TRBD2
CASSLPTSGAEQFF
TGTGCCAGCAGCTTGCCTACTAGCGGGGCTGAGCAGTTCTTC
>TRBJ2-7|TRBV12-5|.|TRBD1
CASHRDSYEQYF
TGTGCTAGCCACCGGGACAGTTACGAGCAGTACTTC
>TRBJ2-3|TRBV7-3|.|TRBD2
CASSLDSGVTQYF
TGTGCCAGCAGCCTAGATAGCGGGGTTACGCAGTATTTT
>TRBJ1-1|TRBV5-5|.|TRBD1
CASSLVGQGPTEAFF
TGTGCCAGCAGCTTGGTTGGACAGGGGCCCACTGAAGCTTTCTTT
>TRBJ1-2|TRBV19|.|.
CASSIGGRKPINYGYTF
TGTGCCAGTAGTATAGGCGGCAGAAAACCTATTAACTATGGCTACACCTTC
>TRBJ1-6|TRBV30|once|.
CAWSSPGRQSYNSPLHF
TGTGCCTGGAGTAGTCCTGGGAGACAATCCTATAATTCACCCCTCCACTTT
>TRBJ1-2|TRBV6-5|.|.
CASSITRANYGYTF
TGTGCCAGCAGTATCACCCGAGCTAACTATGGCTACACCTTC
>TRBJ1-5|TRBV30|.|TRBD1
CAWSRGLGQPQHF
TGTGCCTGGAGCAGGGGGCTGGGTCAGCCCCAGCATTTT
>TRBJ1-2|TRBV7-2|once|.
CASTFTGDYGYTF
TGTGCCAGCACCTTCACGGGAGACTATGGCTACACCTTC
>TRBJ2-2|TRBV5-1|.|TRBD1
CASRSTGLGGELFF
TGCGCCAGCAGATCGACAGGGTTAGGCGGGGAGCTGTTTTTT
>TRBJ2-1|TRBV14|.|.
CASSPQGHGYNEQFF
TGTGCCAGCAGCCCTCAGGGCCACGGGTACAATGAGCAGTTCTTC
>TRBJ2-3|TRBV7-9|.|TRBD2
CASSLRGGLTDTQYF
TGTGCCAGCAGCTTGCGGGGGGGCCTAACAGATACGCAGTATTTT
>TRBJ2-1|TRBV27|.|TRBD2
CASSLKAGGAHYEQFF
TGTGCCAGCAGTTTAAAGGCGGGGGGGGCGCATTATGAGCAGTTCTTC
>TRBJ1-6|TRBV19|.|.
CASKNRESHSPLHF
TGTGCCAGTAAAAACAGGGAGTCCCATTCACCCCTCCACTTT
>TRBJ2-1|TRBV30|once|TRBD2
CAWSGGLLAGFLNEQFF
TGTGCCTGGAGTGGGGGGCTTCTAGCGGGGTTTCTCAATGAGCAGTTCTTC
>TRBJ1-2|TRBV19|.|.
CASSNRGSDSNYGYTF
TGTGCCAGTAGTAATCGGGGAAGTGATTCTAACTATGGCTACACCTTC
>TRBJ1-5|TRBV28|few|.
CASSLSRYSNQPQHF
TGTGCCAGCAGTTTATCCAGATATAGCAATCAGCCCCAGCATTTT
>TRBJ1-2|TRBV5-4|few|.
CASSADSYGYTF
TGTGCCAGCAGCGCCGACAGCTATGGCTACACCTTC
>TRBJ2-5|TRBV28|.|.
CASSLPFGPQYF
TGTGCCAGCAGCCTCCCTTTTGGGCCACAGTACTTC
>TRBJ1-1|TRBV11-2|few|.
CASSLDRGVSEAFF
TGTGCCAGCAGCTTAGACAGGGGCGTCTCTGAAGCTTTCTTT